These 8 T cell receptor beta chains came from one sample sequenced in a study of blood T cells in healthy people across ages. A J-beta primer mix and a sample-barcoded 5' primer were used in a second PCR of about 7 to 12 cycles. From the 5' RACE reads, TCRdb called clonotypes with MiXCR, one entry per CDR3 protein. Of approximately 730,000 distinct CDR3 sequences listed, approximately 53% are singletons. Sequencing was carried out using blood. The receptors stem from a man older than 75 in good health.

This clonotype has only a few counts. The rearrangement uses TRBV5-5 and TRBJ2-1; a possible D gene is TRBD2 (6 bases). V was clipped by 4 bases and J by 9 bases, with 14 bases between them. This CDR3 region has 13 residues. The germline V gene encodes CDR1 SGHKS and CDR2 YYEKEE (reference sequence). CDR3 sequence (DNA): TGTGCCAGCAGCGGGGGACTCTCTATTGAGCAGTTCTTC. Its translation is CASSGGLSIEQFF.

The gene calls are TRBV20-1 and TRBJ2-7; D possibly corresponds to TRBD2 (5 bases). The V end was cut by 2 bases, the J end by 0 bases, with 17 bases between. The CDR3 loop spans 16 amino acids. Germline loops: CDR1 DFQATT, CDR2 SNEGSKA (reference sequence). In DNA, the CDR3 is TGCAGTGCTAGATTAAGGGCGGGCAAGAGCTCCTACGAGCAGTACTTC. Translated, it gives CSARLRAGKSSYEQYF.

The genes are TRBV5-1 and TRBJ2-1, with D possibly being TRBD2 (6 bases). Looked up from germline, CDR1 is SGHRS and CDR2 is YFSETQ. V lost 4 bases, J lost 1 base, and 15 bases lay in between. The CDR3 covers 16 residues. DNA for the CDR3: TGCGCCAGCAGCCCAACTGCTAGCGTTTCCTACAATGAGCAGTTCTTC. Translated: CASSPTASVSYNEQFF.

This chain joins TRBV29-1 and TRBJ2-5; 7 positions agree with TRBD1. V dropped 5 bases and J dropped 1; count of bases not matched to a gene: 10. Per germline, CDR1 SQVTM and CDR2 ANQGSEA. The length of the CDR3 is 15 residues. CDR3 residues: CSVITDRNSQETQYF. CDR3 in DNA: TGCAGCGTTATTACGGACAGGAATAGCCAAGAGACCCAGTACTTC. Based on the CDR3 plus reference TRBV29-1 and TRBJ2-5, the full variable domain is SAVISQKPSRDICQRGTSLTIQCQVDSQVTMMFWYRQQPGQSLTLIATANQGSEATYESGFVIDKFPISRPNLTFSTLTVSNMSPEDSSIYLCSVITDRNSQETQYFGPGTRLLVL.

The chain joins TRBV28 to TRBJ2-7; the D is unclear. V was clipped by 5 bases and J by 2 bases, with 16 bases between them. CDR3 length equals 15 residues. Germline CDR1 is MDHEN and CDR2 is SYDVKM. CDR3 sequence reads: CASSPNGPGTYEQYF. The CDR3 coding sequence is TGTGCCAGCAGTCCGAACGGACCGGGCACCTACGAGCAGTACTTC.

This clonotype occurred a few times. This chain connects TRBV15 to TRBJ2-5; D might be TRBD1 or TRBD2, each matching 5 bases. The CDR3 has 13 residues. Looked up from germline, CDR1 is LNHNV and CDR2 is YYDKDF (reference sequence). The V end lost 5 bases, the J end lost 5 bases, and 12 bases lay between the germline ends. CDR3 sequence (DNA): TGTGCCACCAGCGGGGGACCGAGGGAGACCCAGTACTTC. This sequence encodes CATSGGPRETQYF.

V gene TRBV10-3 combines with J gene TRBJ1-2; D gene uncertain. V was pared by 4 bases and J by 3 bases, with 9 bases between. CDR3 length equals 13 residues. The germline CDR1 and CDR2 sequences are ENHRY and SYGVKD. For the CDR3, the DNA is TGTGCCATCAGTGTGGAGGTGGACTATGGCTACACCTTC. As protein: CAISVEVDYGYTF.

This clonotype has a handful of counts. The chain recombines TRBV20-1 with TRBJ2-5; weak D call: TRBD1 (6 bases). V was shortened by 4 bases and J by 11 bases, with 14 bases between the two germline ends. Germline CDR1 and CDR2: DFQATT and SNEGSKA (reference sequence). The CDR3 sequence is 11 residues long. CDR3 DNA sequence: TGCAGTGCTAAAGTCTCAGGGGAGCAGTACTTC. It codes for CSAKVSGEQYF.